This passage covers 10 T cell receptor beta chains from one sample sequenced in a study of early T cells in non-severe SARS-CoV-2 infection. MiXCR, run by TCRdb on the 5' RACE reads, gives a single entry per CDR3 protein. The data contain tens of thousands of distinct CDR3 sequences, roughly an eighth of them singletons. Material for sequencing was whole blood. The source is an adult who was a healthcare worker with PCR-confirmed SARS-CoV-2 infection or an uninfected control (not recorded which).

This clonotype was seen a handful of times. The chain carries TRBV30 and TRBJ1-2; 9 nucleotides align to TRBD1. Trimming took 0 bases from V and 4 from J; bases not matched to a gene: 6. CDR1 GTSNPN and CDR2 SVGIG come from the germline V gene (reference sequence). The CDR3 length is 15 residues. The CDR3 spells CAWSVQGAPGYGYTF. The DNA for the CDR3 is TGTGCCTGGAGTGTACAGGGGGCGCCGGGCTATGGCTACACCTTC.

The table lists this clonotype with many counts. The CDR3, as DNA: TGCGCCAGCAGTGAGACTAGCGGGTCCTTTAATGAGCAGTTCTTC. It specifies CASSETSGSFNEQFF. The chain recombines TRBV10-2 with TRBJ2-1, with TRBD2 matching 9 bases. Unmatched junction bases numbered 6, after V lost 2 bases and J lost 7 bases. In germline, CDR1 is WSHSY, CDR2 SAAADI. The CDR3 length is 15 residues.

This clonotype appeared a few times. This chain connects TRBV12-3 or TRBV12-4 to TRBJ2-2; 9 positions match TRBD1. The V and J ends lost 5 bases and 3 bases, in that order; junction bases with no gene match: 4. This CDR3 contains 15 residues. As DNA, the CDR3 is TGTGCCAGCAGTCGAAACAGGGGGCACACCGGGGAGCTGTTTTTT. Protein: CASSRNRGHTGELFF.

A few counts support this clonotype. V and J are TRBV28 and TRBJ1-5, with TRBD1 matching over 8 bases. The CDR3 is made up of 17 amino acids. V shed 4 bases and J 1 base; nucleotides not matched to a gene: 9. CDR1 is MDHEN, CDR2 SYDVKM, per germline. CDR3 DNA: TGTGCCAGCAGTTCCAGGGGGCACGTTACGAGCAATCAGCCCCAGCATTTT. It yields the protein CASSSRGHVTSNQPQHF.

The table lists this clonotype with many counts. This sequence joins TRBV3-1 and TRBJ2-3, with 10 bases that match TRBD2. V shed 5 bases, J shed 6 bases, and the junction held 8 bases outside the gene matches. The CDR3 consists of 15 residues. CDR1 LGHDT and CDR2 YNNKEL come from the germline V gene (reference sequence). CDR3 in DNA: TGTGCCAGCAGCGGACTAGCGGCTTCCGGGGATACGCAGTATTTT. Translating it yields CASSGLAASGDTQYF.

This clonotype showed up many times. One end of the junction does not line up with germline, which may come from a read error. CDR3 DNA: TGTGCCAGCAGCTTGGCTGGCACTGAGCCGTACTTC. Protein sequence: CASSLAGTEPYF. The V and J genes are TRBV5-6 and TRBJ2-7; D uncertain. Germline CDR1 SGHDT, CDR2 YYEEEE. The CDR3 is made up of 12 amino acids.

This clonotype is classed as medium-sized. The chain uses TRBV30 and TRBJ2-5; no definite D call. CDR1 is GTSNPN, CDR2 SVGIG, per germline (reference sequence). Trimming removed 2 bases at V and 11 bases at J, with 15 bases between. The CDR3 is 12 residues long. CDR3 region: CAWSPPREWQYF. The CDR3 DNA sequence: TGTGCCTGGAGTCCCCCTAGAGAATGGCAGTACTTC.

The chain joins TRBV5-1 to TRBJ2-7; 7 nucleotides match TRBD2. V trimming: 6 bases; J trimming: 2 bases; junction bases outside the gene matches: 8. In germline, CDR1 is SGHRS, CDR2 YFSETQ. The CDR3 is made up of 14 amino acids. The CDR3 coding sequence is TGCGCCAGCACCGGGGCTAGCGGAACCTACGAGCAGTACTTC. It encodes CASTGASGTYEQYF.

This clonotype was found a few times. The V and J genes are TRBV19 and TRBJ1-5; D ambiguous. CDR3 length: 14 amino acids. Germline loops: CDR1 LNHDA, CDR2 SQIVND (reference sequence). Trimming removed 5 bases at V and 1 base at J, with 9 bases between. CDR3 sequence: CASSYGGSNQPQHF. The CDR3 coding sequence is TGTGCCAGTAGTTATGGAGGGAGCAATCAGCCCCAGCATTTT. Filled out from reference TRBV19 and TRBJ1-5, the complete variable domain reads DGGITQSPKYLFRKEGQNVTLSCEQNLNHDAMYWYRQDPGQGLRLIYYSQIVNDFQKGDIAEGYSVSREKKESFPLTVTSAQKNPTAFYLCASSYGGSNQPQHFGDGTRLSIL.

This clonotype was observed a handful of times. J is TRBJ2-5 and V is TRBV5-6, with 8 bases lining up with TRBD1. The CDR3 runs to 15 residues. J gave up 6 bases and V 0 bases, and 7 bases lay outside the gene matches. Per the germline V gene, CDR1 is SGHDT and CDR2 is YYEEEE. The DNA for the CDR3 is TGTGCCAGCAGCTTGGGGACAGGGACCCCGAAGACCCAGTACTTC. Encoded protein: CASSLGTGTPKTQYF.